The 23 T cell receptor beta chains below come from one sample, sequenced in a study of human T cells and chemical hapten exposure. TCRdb independently ran MiXCR on the RACE reads; one entry per CDR3 protein. The sample holds about 110,000 distinct CDR3 sequences, 9.2% seen once. Time point described: patch test 2, 6 weeks after DPC sensitization. Described treatment: therapeutic diphenylcyclopropenone sensitization with weekly scalp DPC. The sequences come from whole blood, collected in connection with sensitization to the hapten diphenylcyclopropenone (DPC). These receptors were taken from a middle-aged woman with alopecia areata. Some clones in this sample may be carry-over from other donors' samples.

The sample holds many counts of this clonotype. The chain is built from TRBV29-1 and TRBJ2-3; the D gene is possibly TRBD1 (6 bases). The CDR3 is 15 amino acids. Trimming removed 7 bases at V and 6 bases at J, with 23 bases between. Germline V gene lookup returns CDR1 SQVTM and CDR2 ANQGSEA. CDR3 residues: CSGTNRDLASDTQYF. The CDR3 coding sequence is TGCAGCGGGACCAACAGGGACCTAGCCTCGGATACGCAGTATTTT.

This clonotype was counted a few times. V and J are TRBV20-1 and TRBJ2-1; possible D gene TRBD2, 6 bases. Per germline, CDR1 DFQATT and CDR2 SNEGSKA (reference sequence). The V end was cut by 4 bases, the J end by 2 bases, with 12 bases between. There are 14 residues in the CDR3. The CDR3 region has the DNA TGCAGTGCTATCCGGGGGTTTACCTACAATGAGCAGTTCTTC. It translates to CSAIRGFTYNEQFF.

The chain links TRBV29-1 to TRBJ1-4; 10 bases are shared with TRBD1. The CDR3 is made up of 13 amino acids. Trimming took 3 bases from V and 13 from J; bases not matched to a gene: 8. The germline CDR1 and CDR2 sequences are SQVTM and ANQGSEA. Here the CDR3 DNA reads TGCAGCGTTGATGCGACAGGGGGCTCGGGACTGTTTTTT. Translation gives CSVDATGGSGLFF.

This clonotype was seen a handful of times. The chain couples TRBV6-6 to TRBJ2-3; D might be TRBD2 (5 bases). The CDR3 is 12 amino acids. The V gene lost 7 bases and the J gene lost 14 bases, with 19 bases spanning the gap. The germline CDR1 and CDR2 sequences are MNHNY and SVGAGI (reference sequence). Written as DNA, the CDR3 is TGTGCCAGCACCTCCGGACCTTCCCGGGGGTATTTT. It is translated as CASTSGPSRGYF.

This clonotype was seen ten or more times. V is TRBV19 and J is TRBJ1-2; TRBD1 matches 7 bases. The CDR3 is made up of 14 amino acids. V was pared by 3 bases and J by 6 bases, with 7 bases of the junction left unmatched. From germline, CDR1 is LNHDA and CDR2 SQIVND (reference sequence). The CDR3 protein is CASSIRQGTNGYTF. The CDR3 bases are TGTGCCAGTAGTATTCGACAGGGAACGAATGGCTACACCTTC.

The V gene is TRBV6-6, the J gene TRBJ1-6, with 8 bases matching TRBD1. The V gene end was trimmed by 7 bases and the J gene end by 8 bases; junction bases not matched to a gene: 13. Germline-derived CDR1 and CDR2 are MNHNY and SVGAGI (reference sequence). The CDR3 has 16 residues. As DNA, the CDR3 is TGTGCCAGCACCTTTGGAATCGGGACAGGATATTCACCCCTCCACTTT. The encoded protein is CASTFGIGTGYSPLHF.

In its sample, this clonotype was seen a few times. The V gene is TRBV11-2, the J gene TRBJ2-1, with D possibly TRBD1 on 5 matching bases. Between the trimmed V and J ends, which lost 0 bases and 16 bases, there was a span of 13 bases. The CDR3 length is 12 residues. Per the germline V gene, CDR1 is SGHAT and CDR2 is FQNNGV. The CDR3 is CASSLEFAGNFF. The DNA of the CDR3 is TGTGCCAGCAGCTTAGAATTCGCAGGGAATTTCTTC.

V and J are TRBV2 and TRBJ1-1; D is possibly TRBD1 (5 bases). The CDR3 length is 15 residues. The V and J ends lost 7 bases and 1 base respectively, with 16 bases between them. CDR1 is SNHLY and CDR2 is FYNNEI in the germline V gene. The CDR3 spells CASTGEGSGNTEAFF. In DNA form, the CDR3 reads TGTGCCAGCACCGGGGAGGGGAGTGGGAACACTGAAGCTTTCTTT.

CDR3 protein: CATSDSPGQAEGDTQYF. In DNA form, the CDR3 reads TGTGCCACCAGTGATTCCCCAGGACAGGCGGAAGGGGATACGCAGTATTTT. This sequence joins TRBV24-1 and TRBJ2-3; 7 bases align to TRBD1. CDR1 and CDR2 (germline): KGHDR, SFDVKD. V trimming: 2 bases; J trimming: 6 bases; junction bases outside the gene matches: 13. The CDR3 consists of 17 residues.

This clonotype came up many times. V usage is TRBV7-9 and J usage is TRBJ1-1; TRBD1 is a possible D gene (6 bases). Between the trimmed V and J ends, which lost 2 bases and 7 bases, there was a span of 8 bases. Germline assignment: CDR1 SEHNR and CDR2 FQNEAQ (reference sequence). This CDR3 has 12 residues. CDR3 amino acids: CASSLRTDEAFF. For the CDR3, the DNA is TGTGCCAGCAGCTTACGGACAGATGAAGCTTTCTTT.

This clonotype has a handful of counts. This chain joins TRBV7-9 and TRBJ2-5, with 7 bases matching TRBD1. V shed 4 bases, J shed 7 bases, and the junction held 15 bases outside the gene matches. Germline CDR1 reads SEHNR; CDR2 reads FQNEAQ (reference sequence). This CDR3 spans 16 amino acids. In DNA, the CDR3 is TGTGCCAGCAGCTCTAGTGGGGACAGCGAAGGAGGGACCCAGTACTTC. Residues: CASSSSGDSEGGTQYF.

This clonotype was recorded at least ten times. The chain joins TRBV15 to TRBJ2-7; D perhaps matches TRBD2 (5 bases). This CDR3 comprises 15 residues. From germline, CDR1 is LNHNV and CDR2 YYDKDF (reference sequence). V was cut by 5 bases and J by 3 bases, with 17 bases left in between. CDR3 loop: CATSSPELGFYEQYF. CDR3 DNA: TGTGCCACCAGCTCCCCAGAACTAGGGTTCTACGAGCAGTACTTC.

The chain is built from TRBV5-1 and TRBJ1-1; 10 positions agree with TRBD1. V lost 1 base and J lost 1; bases outside the gene matches: 4. The CDR3 runs to 16 residues. CDR1 and CDR2 (germline): SGHRS, YFSETQ. The CDR3 region is CASSLLGQGTNTEAFF. In nucleotides, the CDR3 is TGCGCCAGCAGCTTGCTGGGACAGGGGACGAACACTGAAGCTTTCTTT.

The chain is built from TRBV6-4 and TRBJ1-1; D not certain. Trimming left V 8 bases short and J 1 base short, with 11 bases between. The CDR3 extends over 13 amino acids. Germline loops: CDR1 MRHNA, CDR2 SNTAGT. Here the CDR3 DNA reads TGTGCCAGCCCGAAACCAAAGAACACTGAAGCTTTCTTT. Its translation: CASPKPKNTEAFF.

This clonotype was observed a few times. The chain is built from TRBV12-3 or TRBV12-4 and TRBJ2-1; D gene ambiguous. With 5 bases removed from V and 6 bases from J, the gap between germline ends came to 5 bases. The CDR3 contains 11 residues. The CDR3, as DNA: TGTGCCAGCAGTCTCCGCAATGAGCAGTTCTTC. Translation gives CASSLRNEQFF.

For this clonotype: A read error may be the cause here, since a much bigger clone is one base away. The gene calls are TRBV9 and TRBJ2-4; possibly TRBD2 for D (6 bases). With 1 base removed from V and 5 bases from J, the gap between germline ends came to 22 bases. Germline lookup yields CDR1 SGDLS and CDR2 YYNGEE. The CDR3 consists of 18 residues. CDR3 sequence reads: CASSVIPLAGWGENIQYF. As DNA, the CDR3 is TGTGCCAGCAGCGTAATTCCCTTGGCGGGGTGGGGAGAAAACATTCAGTACTTC.

With respect to this clonotype: A much larger clone lies one base from this, so it may be a read error. The chain couples TRBV6-6 to TRBJ2-3; D unclear. The V gene's germline CDR1 is MNHNY and CDR2 SVGAGI (reference sequence). V was trimmed by 5 bases and J by 6 bases, leaving 12 bases between them. This CDR3 is 13 amino acids long. The CDR3 spells CASSALVADTQYF. The CDR3, as DNA: TGTGCCAGCAGTGCCCTAGTGGCCGATACGCAGTATTTT.

This clonotype came up many times. The gene calls are TRBV4-3 and TRBJ2-5; a possible D gene is TRBD1 (5 bases). Germline V gene sequence: CDR1 LGHNA, CDR2 YSLEER. V dropped 0 bases and J dropped 5 bases, with 16 bases sitting between them. The CDR3 has 16 amino acids. The CDR3 spells CASSQDRVLRLETQYF. The CDR3, as DNA: TGCGCCAGCAGCCAAGACAGGGTGCTTCGGCTGGAGACCCAGTACTTC.

This clonotype was seen at least ten times. V is TRBV10-2 and J is TRBJ1-4; D ambiguous. The germline V gene encodes CDR1 WSHSY and CDR2 SAAADI. The CDR3 loop spans 13 amino acids. Trimming pared 4 bases from V and 13 bases from J, leaving 16 bases between. The CDR3 coding sequence is TGCGCCAGCAGTGCAGGCACCCTCCCCCGACTGTTTTTT. Translating it yields CASSAGTLPRLFF.

This clonotype was detected many times. This chain joins TRBV10-3 and TRBJ1-1; D not resolved. The V end was cut by 4 bases, the J end by 1 base, with 7 bases between. The CDR3 sequence is 13 residues long. The V gene's germline CDR1 is ENHRY and CDR2 SYGVKD. The DNA for the CDR3 is TGTGCCATCAGTGGGGCAAGGAACACTGAAGCTTTCTTT. This gives the protein CAISGARNTEAFF.

This clonotype was seen at least ten times. V gene TRBV7-9 combines with J gene TRBJ2-3; TRBD2 is a possible D gene (6 bases). Trimming cost V 10 bases and J 2 bases, with 13 bases left between them. The CDR3 is 13 amino acids. CDR1 and CDR2 from the germline V gene are SEHNR and FQNEAQ (reference sequence). The chain's CDR3 is CATPGLLTDTQYF. CDR3 DNA sequence: TGTGCCACCCCGGGACTCCTCACAGATACGCAGTATTTT.

This clonotype was observed many times. This chain links TRBV7-6 with TRBJ2-1; D ambiguous. V was clipped by 3 bases and J by 5 bases, with 14 bases between them. The CDR3 contains 15 residues. Germline loops: CDR1 SGHVS, CDR2 FNYEAQ. CDR3 sequence reads: CASSLFLGQNNEQFF. DNA for the CDR3: TGTGCCAGCAGCTTGTTTCTAGGCCAGAACAATGAGCAGTTCTTC. Looking up the rest from reference TRBV7-6 and TRBJ2-1 gives the full variable domain: GAGVSQSPRYKVTKRGQDVALRCDPISGHVSLYWYRQALGQGPEFLTYFNYEAQQDKSGLPNDRFSAERPEGSISTLTIQRTEQRDSAMYRCASSLFLGQNNEQFFGPGTRLTVL.

This clonotype appeared a few times. The genes are TRBV6-5 and TRBJ1-4; D might be TRBD1 (5 bases). CDR3 length: 14 amino acids. Germline CDR1 reads MNHEY; CDR2 reads SVGAGI. V was pared by 2 bases and J by 8 bases, with 12 bases between. The CDR3 spells CASSYVQGGEKLFF. In DNA, the CDR3 is TGTGCCAGCAGTTACGTTCAGGGTGGGGAAAAACTGTTTTTT.